This T cell receptor beta chain is from a study of T cell repertoires in cytomegalovirus infection. For the study at large: Indications of both CMV infection and matching HLA type were provided by public TCR beta signatures. Study-wide points: HLA-C-restricted, CMV-specific TCR beta clonotypes were dominant ex vivo.

This clonotype was seen a few times. The antigen is not known. V lost 5 bases to trimming and J lost 2 bases, with 16 bases between them. The CDR3 totals 16 residues. In germline, CDR1 is SGHVS, CDR2 FQNEAQ. TCRdb recomputed calls from the reads with MiXCR, one row per CDR3 protein. This table holds hundreds of thousands of distinct CDR3 sequences, roughly 24% found once. The sample was CD8+ T cells from PBMCs. The chain uses TRBV7-8 and TRBJ2-1; D is ambiguous. The clonotype was recovered from a human donor in good health (CMV status not recorded). Some clones in this sample may be carry-over from other donors' samples. CDR3: CASSRAGALPYNEQFF. CDR3 bases: TGTGCCAGCAGCCGGGCCGGTGCACTACCCTACAATGAGCAGTTCTTC.